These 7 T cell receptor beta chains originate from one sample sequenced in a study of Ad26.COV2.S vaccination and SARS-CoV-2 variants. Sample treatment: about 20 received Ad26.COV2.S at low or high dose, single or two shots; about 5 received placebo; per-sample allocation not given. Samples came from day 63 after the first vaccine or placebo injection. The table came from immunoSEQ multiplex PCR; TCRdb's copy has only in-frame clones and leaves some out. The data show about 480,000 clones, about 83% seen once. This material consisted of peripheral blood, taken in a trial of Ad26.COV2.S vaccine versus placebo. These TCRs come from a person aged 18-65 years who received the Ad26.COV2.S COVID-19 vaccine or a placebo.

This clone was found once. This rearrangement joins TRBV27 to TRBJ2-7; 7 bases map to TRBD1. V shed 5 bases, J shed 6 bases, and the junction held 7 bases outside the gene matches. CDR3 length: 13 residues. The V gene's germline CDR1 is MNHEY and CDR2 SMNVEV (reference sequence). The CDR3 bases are TGTGCCAGCAGTGCCCTCACAGGGGTCGAGCAGTACTTC. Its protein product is CASSALTGVEQYF.

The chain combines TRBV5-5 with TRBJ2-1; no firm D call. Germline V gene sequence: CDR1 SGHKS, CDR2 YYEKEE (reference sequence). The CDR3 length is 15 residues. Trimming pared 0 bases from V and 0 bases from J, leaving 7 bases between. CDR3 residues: CASSLDAPSYNEQFF. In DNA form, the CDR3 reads TGTGCCAGCAGCTTGGACGCGCCCTCCTACAATGAGCAGTTCTTC.

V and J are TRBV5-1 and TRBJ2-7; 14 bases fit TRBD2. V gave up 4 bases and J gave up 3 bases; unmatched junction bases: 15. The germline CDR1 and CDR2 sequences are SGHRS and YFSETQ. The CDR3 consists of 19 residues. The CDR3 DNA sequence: TGCGCCAGCAGCCGCCGAGGGGGACTAGCGGGAGTCGGTGTCTACGAGCAGTACTTC. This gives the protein CASSRRGGLAGVGVYEQYF.

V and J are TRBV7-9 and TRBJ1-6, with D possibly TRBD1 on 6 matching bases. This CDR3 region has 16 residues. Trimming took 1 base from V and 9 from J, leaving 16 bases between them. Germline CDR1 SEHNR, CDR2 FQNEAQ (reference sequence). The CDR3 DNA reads TGTGCCAGCAGCTTAGACCTACAGGGTCAGGGTTCACCCCTCCACTTT. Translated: CASSLDLQGQGSPLHF.

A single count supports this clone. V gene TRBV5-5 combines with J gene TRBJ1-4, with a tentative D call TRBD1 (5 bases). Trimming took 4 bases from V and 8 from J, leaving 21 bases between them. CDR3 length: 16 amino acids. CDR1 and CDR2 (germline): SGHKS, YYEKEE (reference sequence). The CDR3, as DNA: TGTGCCAGCAGCCGGAGCCCGGGACGGGCTGCGGAAAAACTGTTTTTT. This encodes CASSRSPGRAAEKLFF.

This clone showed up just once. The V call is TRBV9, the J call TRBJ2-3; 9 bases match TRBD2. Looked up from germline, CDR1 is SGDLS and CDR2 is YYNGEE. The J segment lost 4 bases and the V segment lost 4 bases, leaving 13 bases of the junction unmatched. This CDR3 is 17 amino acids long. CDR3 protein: CASSPSGAGGPADTQYF. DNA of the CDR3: TGTGCCAGCAGCCCAAGTGGGGCGGGAGGGCCGGCAGATACGCAGTATTTT.

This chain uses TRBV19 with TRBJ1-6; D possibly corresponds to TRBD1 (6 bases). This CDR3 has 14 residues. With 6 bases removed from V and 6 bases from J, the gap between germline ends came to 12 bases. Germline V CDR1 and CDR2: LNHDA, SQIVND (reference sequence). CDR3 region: CASSPGASNSPLHF. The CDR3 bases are TGTGCCAGTAGCCCAGGGGCGAGTAATTCACCCCTCCACTTT.